This T cell receptor (beta chain) was recovered during a study of blood T cell repertoires in COVID-19. In the study overall: The United States, Italy and Spain were the sources of the acute and convalescent COVID-19 samples. T cells, B-cell-depleted T cells, or PBMCs supplied cDNA or gDNA.

The junction had 10 bases not matched to a gene; V was cut back by 7 bases and J by 3 bases. The CDR3 sequence is 15 residues long. Germline V gene sequence: CDR1 SGHRS, CDR2 YFSETQ. Using immunoSEQ multiplex PCR, the repertoire was profiled, and TCRdb retains in-frame clones only, with some absent. The data contain tens of thousands of clones, about 82% of them singletons. The sequence came from a man aged 50 to 60 with active COVID-19. The chain recombines TRBV5-1 with TRBJ2-1, with 7 bases identical to TRBD1. The specimen sequenced was peripheral blood. DNA for the CDR3: TGCGCCAGCGGGGCCGGGACAGCGTACTACAATGAGCAGTTCTTC. It encodes CASGAGTAYYNEQFF.